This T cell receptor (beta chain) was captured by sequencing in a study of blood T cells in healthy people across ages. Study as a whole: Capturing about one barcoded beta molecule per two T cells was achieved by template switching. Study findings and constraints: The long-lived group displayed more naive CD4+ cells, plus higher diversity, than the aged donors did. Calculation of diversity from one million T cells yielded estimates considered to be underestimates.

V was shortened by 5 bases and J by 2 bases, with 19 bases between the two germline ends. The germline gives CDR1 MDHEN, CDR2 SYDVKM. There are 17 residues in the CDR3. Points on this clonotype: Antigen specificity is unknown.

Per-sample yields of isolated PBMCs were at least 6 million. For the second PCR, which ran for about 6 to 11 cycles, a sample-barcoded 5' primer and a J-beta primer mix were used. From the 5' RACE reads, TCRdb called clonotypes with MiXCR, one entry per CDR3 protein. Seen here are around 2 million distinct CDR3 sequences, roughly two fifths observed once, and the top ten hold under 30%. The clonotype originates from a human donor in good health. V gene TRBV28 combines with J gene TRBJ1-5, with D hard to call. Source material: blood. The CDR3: CASSPPPLSWRNQPQHF. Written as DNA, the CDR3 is TGTGCCAGCAGTCCCCCTCCTCTCTCCTGGCGCAATCAGCCCCAGCATTTT.